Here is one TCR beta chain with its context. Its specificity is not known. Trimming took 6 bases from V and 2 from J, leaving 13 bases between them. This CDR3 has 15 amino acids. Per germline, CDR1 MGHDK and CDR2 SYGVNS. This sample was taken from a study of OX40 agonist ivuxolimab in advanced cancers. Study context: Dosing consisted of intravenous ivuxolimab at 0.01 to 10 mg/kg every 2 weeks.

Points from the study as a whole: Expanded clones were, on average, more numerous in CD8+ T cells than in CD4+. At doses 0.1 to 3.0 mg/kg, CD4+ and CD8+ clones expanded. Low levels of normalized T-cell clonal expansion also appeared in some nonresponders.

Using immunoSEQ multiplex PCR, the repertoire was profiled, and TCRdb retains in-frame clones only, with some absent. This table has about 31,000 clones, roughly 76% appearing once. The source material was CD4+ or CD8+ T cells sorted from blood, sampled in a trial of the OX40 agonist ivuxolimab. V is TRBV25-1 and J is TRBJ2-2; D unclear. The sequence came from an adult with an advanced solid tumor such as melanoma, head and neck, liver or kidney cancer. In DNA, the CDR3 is TGTGCCAGCAGCCACGGTCTTATTAACACCGGGGAGCTGTTTTTT. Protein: CASSHGLINTGELFF.